The clone carrying this TCR beta chain has a count of ten or more. Its antigen is undetermined. Patients selected for sequencing had displayed CD8+CD57+ cell expansion by flow cytometry. The sample originates from a study of CD8+CD57+ T cells in acquired aplastic anemia. Broader study findings: A significant difference in CD8+ Simpson's diversity between patients and controls was not found. Comparison of patients with controls identified about 30 shared CD8+ CDR3 sequences.

V gave up 3 bases and J gave up 4 bases, with 21 bases separating them. Germline V CDR1 and CDR2: MGHDK, SYGVNS. There are 17 residues in the CDR3. Researchers used genomic DNA as the template to profile TCR beta VDJ and CDR3. TCRdb used MiXCR to reprocess the reads, holding one entry per CDR3 protein. Altogether 80,000 to 100,000 distinct CDR3 sequences are present, roughly two thirds being singletons, with the ten largest covering approximately 65%. The clonotype comes from a human donor with aplastic anemia. Sample: sorted CD4+, CD8+, or CD8+CD57+ T cells (not recorded which) from PBMCs. V and J are TRBV25-1 and TRBJ2-5, with D possibly being TRBD1 (5 bases). CDR3 sequence (DNA): TGTGCCAGCAGTGACGGGTCCGTGACAGAACCCCTAGAGACCCAGTACTTC. This encodes CASSDGSVTEPLETQYF.